This T cell receptor (beta chain) was sequenced in a study of read filtering for tumor transcriptome and immune sequencing. For the study at large: Patients were about 17 male and 11 to 15 female, mean age around 70 years, range roughly 47 to 85.

The library was built from around 400 ng RNA with molecular barcoded adaptors for alpha/delta and beta/gamma chains. Each CDR3 protein gets one entry after TCRdb re-called the reads with MiXCR. The data hold around 130,000 distinct CDR3 sequences, with approximately 12% observed a single time. General study findings and limits: Even smaller IR-seq throughput identified most shared clonotypes. Dropping single-read clonotypes raised IR-seq and RNA-seq shared-clonotype correlation.

The table lists this clonotype with many counts. Its target is unknown. Looked up from germline, CDR1 is LNHDA and CDR2 is SQIVND (reference sequence). The CDR3 extends over 15 amino acids. The V and J ends lost 2 bases and 7 bases respectively, with 14 bases between them. At the time of active disease, bone marrow was collected from every patient. The sequence derives from a donor at least 40 years old with multiple myeloma. The rearrangement joins TRBV19 to TRBJ2-2; a possible D gene is TRBD2 (5 bases). The material sequenced was a population of CD138-negative cells sorted from bone marrow. The CDR3 sequence: CASSIRLALVGELFF. CDR3 nucleotide sequence: TGTGCCAGTAGTATAAGGCTAGCCTTGGTCGGGGAGCTGTTTTTT.